This note documents a single T cell receptor (beta chain) sequence. Its antigen has not been determined. Within one base of it there is no much larger clone, and no base qualities were kept. The data stem from a study of T cell responses to AZD1222 COVID-19 vaccine (dated by TCRdb to the early 2020s). In the study overall: A total of over 230 trial participants underwent TCR sequencing, of whom roughly 210 had received two doses of AZD1222 and some 26 had received two doses of the MenACWY control vaccine. Enrollment into the trials was organized by age into subgroups of 18-55, 56-69 and 70-plus years, and those subgroups contained approximately 150, 30 and 60 TCR-sequenced participants, respectively.

The CDR3 contains 14 residues, cysteine and phenylalanine counted. The kept DNA is CDR3 alone, 42 bases in frame from the first base. The germline V gene yields SGHNT for CDR1 and YENEEA for CDR2. V and J are trimmed by 6 bases and 1 base, and the gene matches miss 2 bases of the junction. The CDR3 regions of human TCRbeta chains were subjected to immunosequencing. Per the source publication's procedure: Repertoire TCRs were checked for matches against a reference library of SARS-CoV-2-specific TCRs that had been generated using the MIRA antigen-specificity platform. Breadth was defined as the fraction of unique TCRs that were SARS-CoV-2-associated. Depth was defined as the fraction of total T cells that were SARS-CoV-2-associated. Using the MIRA data, each spike-specific TCR was assigned both to the spike region to which the TCR was reactive and to a CD4 or CD8 class. Log10-transformed breadth and depth values were compared by one-way ANOVA with Sidak's multiple comparisons tests. Sourced from immuneACCESS, this table was stored by TCRdb with only in-frame sequences that have V and J called. A share of the clones is absent; for the studies checked, an unresolved V gene accounts for under half, and the remainder has no known explanation. That table is the source of V, J and clone size, and D and trimming were worked out from the DNA. The sample yields around 140,000 clones; more than 85% were counted once. Jointly, the top ten make up 10% to 15% of the sample.

The time point label of this sample denotes: sample from adult after SARS-CoV-2 infection, after symptom onset. Two convalescent COVID-19 patients, sampled after symptom onset from adults with prior SARS-CoV-2 infection, were also TCR-sequenced for comparison. On the study overall, not on this receptor specifically: Conclusions about previously exposed vaccinees are limited, since just six AZD1222 recipients were seropositive for SARS-CoV-2 at baseline. Most participants were white British and females outnumbered males, and the authors suggested that clonal diversity may have been underestimated. Nearly half of unique spike-specific TCRs reportedly recognized epitopes outside regions mutated in the B.1.351 and B.1.1.7 variants. Because no day 14 peak-response samples were available, the repertoires could be characterized only after the peak T cell response. The whole spike protein was spanned by vaccine-associated CD4 TCRs, and dominant responses were seen in regions 160-218 and 743-854. After two AZD1222 doses, both the breadth and the depth of spike-specific TCRs were significantly higher than at day 0 and than in MenACWY recipients. In the small 56-69-year group, the increase in depth fell short of significance, most likely because of low power.

The sequence was obtained from an adult who had recovered from COVID-19. In this chain, TRBV11-3 is recombined with TRBJ2-1; 8 central nucleotides agree with TRBD1. Source: peripheral blood, taken after recovery from COVID-19. The DNA reads as follows: TGTGCCAGCAGACAGGGGGTTTCCTACAATGAGCAGTTCTTC. The encoded protein is CASRQGVSYNEQFF.